Reported below is one TCR beta chain. Its antigen is unknown. Survey sequencing of tumors mostly used around 5 ug DNA, two replicates. Some clones are missing from TCRdb's copy, which holds only in-frame ones; the method was immunoSEQ multiplex PCR. Of tens of thousands of clones listed, 26% were seen once; the top ten hold 15% to 20%. The data were taken from a study of neoadjuvant anti-PD-1 for oral cavity cancer. Across the study: Patients without progression received a fourth nivolumab dose around day 43, then surgical resection on days 50-56.

The CDR3 covers 15 residues. Germline-derived CDR1 and CDR2 are MGHRA and YSYEKL. The V and J ends lost 1 base and 7 bases, in that order; junction bases with no gene match: 6. Whole-study results and caveats: Each response group had just a few patients in TCR analyses.

Sample time point: after neoadjuvant nivolumab, at surgical resection. The gene calls are TRBV4-1 and TRBJ2-1, with 8 positions matching TRBD2. The material sequenced was tumor tissue, taken after nivolumab (anti-PD-1) treatment. This TCR came from a person aged 35 to 85 with oral cavity squamous cell carcinoma. The CDR3 protein is CASSQVGSGGNEQFF. CDR3 nucleotides: TGCGCCAGCAGCCAAGTAGGTTCGGGGGGGAATGAGCAGTTCTTC.